A selection of T cell receptor beta chains follows, all from one sample in a study of CD8+CD57+ T cells in acquired aplastic anemia. From the reads, TCRdb called clonotypes with MiXCR, one entry per CDR3 protein. The sample consists of around 200,000 distinct CDR3 sequences, about half of them appearing once. Sequencing was carried out using sorted CD4+, CD8+, or CD8+CD57+ T cells (not recorded which) from PBMCs. Source of these receptors: a human donor in good health, serving as a control. The CDR3 runs from the conserved cysteine through the conserved F or W. The D gene is left open where the match is weak. Size values are once, few and many counts, or a class for expanded clones, and some rows have none.

>NA|TRBJ2-7|TRBD1|TRBV24-1
TGTGCCACCAGTGATTCGGGACAGGGGGCGTGGGGCGAGCAGTACTTC
CATSDSGQGAWGEQYF
>NA|TRBJ1-1|NA|TRBV7-2
TGTGCCAGCGGCGGCAGGGCGGGGAACACTGAAGCTTTCTTT
CASGGRAGNTEAFF
>NA|TRBJ1-5|NA|TRBV7-9
TGTGCCAGCAGCTTATCAGTGAGCAATCAGCCCCAGCATTTT
CASSLSVSNQPQHF
>many|TRBJ2-1|TRBD2|TRBV24-1
TGTGCCACCAGTGATCAAGGGACTAGCATAGGCAATGAGCAGTTCTTC
CATSDQGTSIGNEQFF
>many|TRBJ1-5|NA|TRBV19
TGTGCCAGTAGTAGCCAGGGTAGGGGTAATCAGCCCCAGCATTTT
CASSSQGRGNQPQHF
>NA|TRBJ1-1|NA|TRBV20-1
TGCAGTGCAAGCACACCCAGCACTGAAGCTTTCTTT
CSASTPSTEAFF
>NA|TRBJ2-5|TRBD1|TRBV6-5
TGTGCCAGCAGCCGGGACAGGGGGCTGTCAGAGACCCAGTACTTC
CASSRDRGLSETQYF
>few|TRBJ2-1|NA|TRBV6-4
TGTGCCAGCAGTGAAGGTAGCTCAGGGGATGAGCAGTTCTTC
CASSEGSSGDEQFF
>many|TRBJ2-3|TRBD1|TRBV7-3
TGTGCCAGCAGCTTAAGCGCACAGGGGTGG
CASSLSAQGW
>NA|TRBJ2-1|TRBD1|TRBV9
TGTGCCAGCAGCGGTAAGGGGGCATGGTCCTACAATGAGCAGTTCTTC
CASSGKGAWSYNEQFF
>NA|TRBJ2-1|NA|TRBV5-1
TGCGCCAGCAGCTTGGAGAATGAGCAGTTCTTC
CASSLENEQFF
>NA|TRBJ2-3|TRBD2|TRBV19
TGTGCCAGTAGTATGAAGCGGGGGGGCACAGATACGCAGTATTTT
CASSMKRGGTDTQYF
>many|TRBJ1-4|NA|TRBV9
TGTGCCAGCAGCAAAGTCGCCGATGACAAACTGTTTTTT
CASSKVADDKLFF
>medium-sized|TRBJ1-6|TRBD1|TRBV25-1
TGTGCCAGCAGTGAACGGGACAGGAATGGGTCACCCCTCCACTTT
CASSERDRNGSPLHF
>many|TRBJ1-1|TRBD1|TRBV20-1
TGCAGTGCTAGAGAGGGACAGGGGGCGAACACTGAAGCTTTCTTT
CSAREGQGANTEAFF
>many|TRBJ1-1|TRBD1|TRBV7-2
TGTGCCAGCAGCCTTGACAGGGCTTTGAACACTGAAGCTTTCTTT
CASSLDRALNTEAFF
>few|TRBJ2-5|NA|TRBV7-6
TGTGCCAGCTCGCCCGACGAACAAGAGACCCAGTACTTC
CASSPDEQETQYF
>many|TRBJ1-6|NA|TRBV2
TGTGCCAGCAGTGTTACCTTCTATAATTCACCCCTCCACTTT
CASSVTFYNSPLHF
>many|TRBJ2-3|NA|TRBV6-1
TGTGCCAGCAGTGATGGGTGGGCCACAGATACGCAGTATTTT
CASSDGWATDTQYF
>many|TRBJ2-7|TRBD1|TRBV28
TGTGCCAGCAGACCATCGACAGGGGGAGGGGGCGAGCAGTACTTC
CASRPSTGGGGEQYF
>few|TRBJ2-5|NA|TRBV20-1
TGCAGTGCTAGAGATATTGGAGGGACCCAGTACTTC
CSARDIGGTQYF
>many|TRBJ2-2|TRBD2|TRBV20-1
TGCAGTGCTAGGACTAGCGGGGCAGGGACCGGGGAGCTGTTTTTT
CSARTSGAGTGELFF
>NA|TRBJ1-2|NA|TRBV11-2
TGTGCCAGCAGCTTAATCTATCCCCAGAACTATGGCTACACCTTC
CASSLIYPQNYGYTF
>few|TRBJ1-2|NA|TRBV7-3
TGTGCCAGCAGCTTAGCGGGGCTTGGCTACACCTTC
CASSLAGLGYTF
>NA|TRBJ2-7|NA|TRBV7-4
TGTGCCAGCAGCCCACAGGGCTTGGACGAGCAGTACTTC
CASSPQGLDEQYF
>NA|TRBJ1-2|NA|TRBV20-1
TGCAGTGCTAGAGACGACAGAAGCTATGGCTACACCTTC
CSARDDRSYGYTF
>NA|TRBJ2-5|TRBD1|TRBV29-1
TGCAGCGTTGTGATGACAGGGGCGGAGACCCAGTACTTC
CSVVMTGAETQYF
>many|TRBJ2-1|NA|TRBV20-1
TGCAGTGCTAGAGGCCCCCTCGTGGGGGGGCCGCGGAATGAGCAGTTCTTC
CSARGPLVGGPRNEQFF
>many|TRBJ2-7|NA|TRBV6-5
TGTGCCAGCAGTTACCAATACGAGCAGTACTTC
CASSYQYEQYF
>many|TRBJ1-3|NA|TRBV6-6
TGTGCCAGCAGCCCCCCCCAGGGAAGGAGCTCTGGAAACACCATATATTTT
CASSPPQGRSSGNTIYF
>NA|TRBJ1-2|TRBD1|TRBV7-9
TGTGCCAGCAGCTTCATCAGAACAGAGGGGGCCTATGGCTACACCTTC
CASSFIRTEGAYGYTF
>NA|TRBJ2-1|NA|TRBV5-1
TGCGCCAGCAGCTTTTCCCCGGCCGACAATGAGCAGTTCTTC
CASSFSPADNEQFF
>many|TRBJ1-5|NA|TRBV12-3/TRBV12-4
TGTGCCAGCAGTTTCCAGGAAAATCAGCCCCAGCATTTT
CASSFQENQPQHF
>once|TRBJ2-7|TRBD2|TRBV7-8
TGTGCCAGCACCCAGACCGGGACTAGCGGGGCTTACGAGCAGTACTTC
CASTQTGTSGAYEQYF
>many|TRBJ2-1|TRBD2|TRBV7-2
TGTGCCAGCAGCCCAGCGGGGCGATTTTACAATGAGCAGTTCTTC
CASSPAGRFYNEQFF
>NA|TRBJ1-2|TRBD1|TRBV7-6
TGTGCCAGCAGCTCAGACAGGGTGTCCTACTCGGACTATGGCTACACCTTC
CASSSDRVSYSDYGYTF
>many|TRBJ1-1|NA|TRBV30
TGTGCCTGGGGGGGACGGATGAACACTGAAGCTTTCTTT
CAWGGRMNTEAFF
>NA|TRBJ2-1|NA|TRBV29-1
TGCAGCGTCAAAGGGGGGCGTCGGGAGAGTGAGCAGTTCTTC
CSVKGGRRESEQFF
>few|TRBJ1-1|NA|TRBV5-8
TGTGCCAGCAGCTTTCAAGACGCCGAAAATTTCTTT
CASSFQDAENFF
>NA|TRBJ2-1|NA|TRBV10-3
TGTGCCAGCAGTTTTTGGAAGGGGAGCTCCTACAATGAGCAGTTCTTC
CASSFWKGSSYNEQFF
>many|TRBJ1-1|TRBD1|TRBV19
TGTGCCAGTAGTATCCCGGGACAGGGGGCCGGGAGTGAAGCTTTCTTT
CASSIPGQGAGSEAFF
>many|TRBJ1-4|NA|TRBV30
TGTGCCTGGAGTGTACGTAATGAAAAACTGTTTTTT
CAWSVRNEKLFF
>NA|TRBJ2-1|TRBD1|TRBV24-1
TGTGCCACCAGCGGGACAGGGGTCAATGAGCAGTTCTTC
CATSGTGVNEQFF
>many|TRBJ2-7|TRBD1|TRBV20-1
TGCAGTGCTAGCGACAGGGGTGACGAGCAGTACTTC
CSASDRGDEQYF
>NA|TRBJ2-6|TRBD1|TRBV12-3/TRBV12-4
TGTGCCAGCAGTTTAAGGCCCAACGGGACAGGGGGACGACTCCTAGGGGCCAACGTCCTGACTTTC
CASSLRPNGTGGRLLGANVLTF
>NA|TRBJ2-1|NA|TRBV2
TGTGCCAGCAAAGGTGGCGAGCAGTTCTTC
CASKGGEQFF
>NA|TRBJ2-5|NA|TRBV7-6
TGTGCCAGCAGCTTACAGGTCACCGGGGAGACCCAGTACTTC
CASSLQVTGETQYF
>NA|TRBJ2-1|TRBD1|TRBV13
TGTGCCAGCAGCTTAGAGGGGACAGGGGGACGGTTCTTC
CASSLEGTGGRFF
>many|TRBJ2-2|NA|TRBV9
TGTGCCAGCAGCGTAGGGACAGCGGCGATCACCGGGGAGCTGTTTTTT
CASSVGTAAITGELFF
>NA|TRBJ2-7|NA|TRBV7-9
TGTGCCAGCAGCCAGGATGGCGTTTACGAGCAGTACTTC
CASSQDGVYEQYF
>NA|TRBJ1-2|NA|TRBV6-6
TGTGCCAGCAGTATCGCACAGGGCTACACCTTC
CASSIAQGYTF
>NA|TRBJ2-7|NA|TRBV29-1
TGCAGCTTAGACAGGTACGAGCAGTACTTC
CSLDRYEQYF
>few|TRBJ2-7|TRBD1|TRBV2
TGTGCCAGCAGTTCGGACAGGGACACCTACGAGCAGTACTTC
CASSSDRDTYEQYF
>many|TRBJ2-7|TRBD1|TRBV19
TGTGCCAGTAGTATTGGTGGACAGGGGATGACCTACGAGCAGTACTTC
CASSIGGQGMTYEQYF
>many|TRBJ1-1|NA|TRBV6-2/TRBV6-3
TGTGCCAGCAGTTCTCGGAGGACTCAAGAGAACACTGAAGCTTTCTTT
CASSSRRTQENTEAFF